The 7 T cell receptor beta chains presented below share a single source sample, sequenced in a study of T cell repertoires in cytomegalovirus infection. TCRdb processed the reads anew with MiXCR; each CDR3 protein has one entry. The sample contains more than 200,000 distinct CDR3 sequences, approximately 9% of which appear only once. Specimen: PBMCs. These receptors originate from a human donor in good health (CMV status not recorded). Some clones in this sample may be carry-over from other donors' samples.

This clonotype was observed at least ten times. The chain uses TRBV20-1 and TRBJ2-3; TRBD2 agrees at 11 bases. Germline lookup yields CDR1 DFQATT and CDR2 SNEGSKA (reference sequence). With 1 base clipped from V and 4 bases from J, the junction kept 7 bases outside the gene matches. The CDR3 length is 16 residues. CDR3 region: CSARGFLAGGPDTQYF. The CDR3 DNA reads TGCAGTGCTAGAGGCTTCCTAGCGGGAGGACCAGATACGCAGTATTTT.

This clonotype showed up many times. The chain recombines TRBV6-2 or TRBV6-3 with TRBJ1-1; D uncertain. CDR3 length: 13 residues. Trimming stripped 0 bases from V and 1 base from J, with 3 bases between. CDR1 is MNHEY, CDR2 SVGEGT, per germline. The CDR3 spells CASSYSENTEAFF. In nucleotides, the CDR3 is TGTGCCAGCAGTTACTCGGAGAACACTGAAGCTTTCTTT.

This clonotype was seen only a few times. J is TRBJ1-1 and V is TRBV12-3 or TRBV12-4, with D perhaps TRBD1 (5 bases). V lost 5 bases to trimming and J lost 4 bases, with 14 bases between them. The CDR3 length is 14 residues. This chain's CDR3 is CASSQDGGGTEAFF. The CDR3, as DNA: TGTGCCAGCAGTCAGGACGGGGGGGGCACTGAAGCTTTCTTT.

This clonotype showed up just a few times. This chain links TRBV2 with TRBJ2-7; D gene ambiguous. The germline V and J ends were trimmed by 5 bases and 6 bases, with 8 bases remaining between them. Germline CDR1 SNHLY, CDR2 FYNNEI. The CDR3 loop spans 11 amino acids. In DNA, the CDR3 is TGTGCCAGCAGTCGAGGTGGCGAGCAGTACTTC. It translates to CASSRGGEQYF.

This clonotype was counted many times. The V and J genes are TRBV7-8 and TRBJ2-1, with TRBD2 matching 9 bases. Germline lookup yields CDR1 SGHVS and CDR2 FQNEAQ. V lost 6 bases and J lost 6; bases outside the gene matches: 24. The CDR3 loop spans 20 amino acids. CDR3 nucleotides: TGTGCCAGCAGGCCTATCAGTATTGCCCGAGACTCTAGCGGGGCCAATGAGCAGTTCTTC. Translating it yields CASRPISIARDSSGANEQFF.

This clonotype has just a few counts. V usage is TRBV6-2 or TRBV6-3 and J usage is TRBJ2-7; 7 bases line up with TRBD2. This CDR3 contains 14 residues. Germline V gives CDR1 MNHEY, CDR2 SVGEGT. Trimming removed 2 bases from V and 5 bases from J; junction bases left unmatched: 6. CDR3 loop: CASSYTREGHEQYF. CDR3 DNA: TGTGCCAGCAGTTACACGAGGGAGGGACACGAGCAGTACTTC.

This clonotype is a singleton in its sample. One base away lies a much larger clone, so this may be a sequencing read error. The chain employs TRBV19 and TRBJ1-1; D ambiguous. This CDR3 spans 13 amino acids. V gave up 3 bases and J gave up 1 base, with 6 bases separating them. Germline V CDR1 and CDR2: LNHDA, SQIVND (reference sequence). The CDR3 nucleotides are TGTGCCAGTAGTATTGCCCCGAACACTGAAGCTTTCTTT. This gives the protein CASSIAPNTEAFF.